This T cell receptor beta chain comes out of a study of cytomegalovirus exposure and HLA in healthy donors. About the research overall: When 350 to 500 donors were genotyped, roughly 82% of them were found to fall in the Caucasian-associated ancestry cluster.

This CDR3 spans 13 amino acids. Germline loops: CDR1 MNHNS, CDR2 SASEGT. Deletions cut 10 bases from V and 3 bases from J, with 16 bases between. The PCR ran on 60 Vbeta and 13 Jbeta primers. Assay used: immunoSEQ multiplex PCR; TCRdb lists only in-frame clones, some missing. The sample records approximately 150,000 clones, around three quarters being singletons. Nominal health characterized the donors when sampled, though unrecorded immune exposures were likely. Material for sequencing was PBMCs. The chain combines TRBV6-1 with TRBJ2-7; D gene uncertain. The receptor comes from a man younger than 45 in good health and CMV-seropositive. The CDR3 is CATLSPALYEQYF. CDR3 coding DNA: TGTGCCACCCTTTCCCCCGCACTCTACGAGCAGTACTTC.